Below, one T cell receptor beta chain is given with its context. Here immunoSEQ multiplex PCR was the method, and the copy in TCRdb shows in-frame clones only, minus some. Counted here are fewer than 50,000 clones, almost 90% occurring once; the ten biggest clones make up about a tenth. Relapses following autologous stem cell transplantation were seen in all patients, with brentuximab vedotin exposure varying. The data belong to a study of PD-1 blockade in classical Hodgkin lymphoma. This sample comprised peripheral blood mononuclear cells (PBMCs), obtained at baseline. This receptor was taken from a human donor with classical Hodgkin lymphoma.

This chain's CDR3 is CASSLPGGTYEQYF. CDR3 DNA: TGTGCCAGCAGCCTCCCCGGGGGGACCTACGAGCAGTACTTC. This chain uses TRBV7-2 with TRBJ2-7; TRBD2 matches at 7 bases. The V gene's germline CDR1 is SGHTA and CDR2 FQGNSA. V was clipped by 5 bases and J by 2 bases; unmatched bases: 6. The CDR3 contains 14 residues.